This T cell receptor beta chain was captured in a study of T cells in Graves' hyperthyroidism and ophthalmopathy. Study details: Specimen type is peripheral blood, collected at initial diagnosis prior to any treatment. General observations from the study: Stable hyperthyroidism and ophthalmopathy were separated using 13 V-J signatures.

Regions amplified from RNA transcripts were the TCR beta CDR3 regions. First-round RT-PCR of the TCR CDR3 relied on the HTBI primer set. Via MiXCR, TCRdb re-called the multiplex PCR reads, giving one row per CDR3 protein. This sample has around 700,000 distinct CDR3 sequences, with approximately 36% found just once. For Graves' hyperthyroidism to be stable, ophthalmopathy could not progress within 18 months. Subjects aged 18 to 65 presented with newly diagnosed hyperthyroidism of less than 2 months' duration. Trimming pared 3 bases from V and 1 base from J, leaving 6 bases between. CDR1 and CDR2 from the germline V gene are MNHNY and SVGAGI (reference sequence). The CDR3 extends over 13 amino acids. This clonotype was seen a few times. The antigen remains undetermined.

The chain combines TRBV6-6 with TRBJ1-1, with D uncertain. The TCR comes from a woman between 40 and 50 years old with Graves' hyperthyroidism. Sequencing input: blood. As DNA, the CDR3 is TGTGCCAGCAGTTATTGGCAGAACACTGAAGCTTTCTTT. This sequence encodes CASSYWQNTEAFF.